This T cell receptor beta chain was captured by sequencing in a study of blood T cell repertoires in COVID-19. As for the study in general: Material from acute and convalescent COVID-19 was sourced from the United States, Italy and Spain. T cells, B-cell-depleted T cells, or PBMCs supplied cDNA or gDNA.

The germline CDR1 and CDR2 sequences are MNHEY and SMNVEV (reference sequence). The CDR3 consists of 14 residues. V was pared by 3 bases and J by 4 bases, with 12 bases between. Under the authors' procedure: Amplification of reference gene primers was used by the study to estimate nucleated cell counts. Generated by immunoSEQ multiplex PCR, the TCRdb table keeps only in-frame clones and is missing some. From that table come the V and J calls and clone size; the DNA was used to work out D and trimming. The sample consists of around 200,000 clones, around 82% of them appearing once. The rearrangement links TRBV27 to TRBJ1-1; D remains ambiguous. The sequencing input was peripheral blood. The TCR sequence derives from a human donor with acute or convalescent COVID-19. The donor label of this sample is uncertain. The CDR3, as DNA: TGTGCCAGCAGTTTCTATGGAGACGGCACTGAAGCTTTCTTT. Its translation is CASSFYGDGTEAFF.